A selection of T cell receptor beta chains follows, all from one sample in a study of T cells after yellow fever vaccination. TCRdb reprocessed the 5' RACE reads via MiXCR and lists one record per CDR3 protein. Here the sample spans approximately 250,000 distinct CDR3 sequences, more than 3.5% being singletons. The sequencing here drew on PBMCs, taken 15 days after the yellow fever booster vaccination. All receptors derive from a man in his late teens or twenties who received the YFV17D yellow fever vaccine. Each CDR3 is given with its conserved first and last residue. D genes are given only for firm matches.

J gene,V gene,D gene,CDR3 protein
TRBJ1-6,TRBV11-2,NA,CASGLKSGAPLHF
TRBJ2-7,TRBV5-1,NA,CASSFRRGAYEQYF
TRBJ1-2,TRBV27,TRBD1,CASSRTGGFVGYTF
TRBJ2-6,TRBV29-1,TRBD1,CSVRDRTPSLSSGANVLTF
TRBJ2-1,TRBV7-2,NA,CASSKHRGTTYNEQFF
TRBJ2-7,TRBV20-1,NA,CSVGRFSYEQYF
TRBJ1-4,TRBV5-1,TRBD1,CASSLAGKGTDNEKLFF
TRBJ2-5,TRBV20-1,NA,CSARDRAGETQYF
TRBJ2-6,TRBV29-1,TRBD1,CSAATGAGANVLTF
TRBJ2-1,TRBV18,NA,CASSPGGSGGVNEQFF
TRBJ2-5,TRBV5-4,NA,CASSFAFGTQYF
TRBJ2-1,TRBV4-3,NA,CASSQVWATSSYNEQFF
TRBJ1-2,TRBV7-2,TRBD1,CASTLGQGSNYGYTF
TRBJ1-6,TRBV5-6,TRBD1,CASRETGGRNSPLHF
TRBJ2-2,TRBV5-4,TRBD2,CASSSGTMNTGELFF
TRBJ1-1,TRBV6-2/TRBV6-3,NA,CASRVQDTEAFF
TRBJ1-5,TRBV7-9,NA,CASSSTSKRSNQPQHF
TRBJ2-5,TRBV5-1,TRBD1,CASSSRIDREETQYF
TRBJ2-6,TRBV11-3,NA,CASSLAWANVLTF
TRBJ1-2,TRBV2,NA,CASNIGAANYGYTF
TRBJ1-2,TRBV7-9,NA,CASSPDIYGYTF
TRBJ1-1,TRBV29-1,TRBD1,CSVIFGQGGNTEAFF
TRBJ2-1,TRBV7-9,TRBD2,CASSFGTSGDEQFF
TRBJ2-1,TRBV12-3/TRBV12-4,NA,CASSQLSTKGNEQFF
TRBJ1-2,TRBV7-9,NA,CASSPPGGSYGYTF
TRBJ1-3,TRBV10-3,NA,CAISESSVGNTIYF
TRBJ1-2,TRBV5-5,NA,CASSLEGTVGYTF
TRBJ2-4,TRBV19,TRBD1,CASSLGQGTPRWNIQYF
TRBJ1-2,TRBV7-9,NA,CASSLQLYGYTF
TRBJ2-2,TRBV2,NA,CASSDSFGRNTGELFF
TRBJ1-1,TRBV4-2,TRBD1,CASSQDKGQGKNTEAFF
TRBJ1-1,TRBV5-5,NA,CASSHPDRNTEAFF
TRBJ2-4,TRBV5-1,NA,CASSLGGAQNIQYF